This TCR beta chain derives from a study of blood T cell repertoires in COVID-19. Overall study context: The United States, Italy and Spain were the sources of the acute and convalescent COVID-19 samples. PBMCs, B-cell-depleted T cells, or T cells were the source of the cDNA or gDNA that made up the material.

The authors' processing: Estimates of nucleated cell counts were drawn from the amplification of reference gene primers. Here immunoSEQ multiplex PCR was the method, and the copy in TCRdb shows in-frame clones only, minus some. The DNA gave D and trimming, while V, J and clone size come from that table. The table includes over 90,000 clones, 92% detected once. Seattle patient enrollment occurred during active infection, with longitudinal follow-up thereafter. Losses at the gene ends were 0 bases for V and 1 base for J; bases not matched to a gene: 9. CDR1 LNHDA and CDR2 SQIVND come from the germline V gene (reference sequence). This CDR3 region has 18 residues.

The clonotype comes from a woman aged 45-65 years with COVID-19, enrolled during active disease. The sequencing input was peripheral blood. This sequence joins TRBV19 and TRBJ2-3; 8 bases align to TRBD2. Written as DNA, the CDR3 is TGTGCCAGTAGTATAGATCCCCCAGCGGGGGCCCGCACAGATACGCAGTATTTT. As protein: CASSIDPPAGARTDTQYF.